This TCR beta chain was obtained from a study of neurological immune-mediated disorders. CDR3 length: 14 residues. After removal of 4 bases from V and 4 bases from J, the junction contained 7 bases not matched to a gene. Germline V lookup: CDR1 SGHRS, CDR2 YFSETQ. Study-wide results and limits: On phylogenetic grouping, the repertoires of 18 of 34 multiple sclerosis patients fell within one related-CDR3 cluster, constituting a possible signature. Across subjects, expanded clones had no CDR3 amino acid sequences in common, pointing to private repertoires in all groups.

Unsorted libraries were prepared from 2 million PBMCs held at -80 C. TCRdb re-called the 5' RACE reads through MiXCR, storing one row per CDR3 protein. The table records approximately 52,000 distinct CDR3 sequences, around 3.1% of them present only once. This clonotype was detected many times. Its antigen is unknown. This sequence joins TRBV5-1 and TRBJ2-5, with 7 bases aligning to TRBD1. Sequencing was done on a sample of PBMCs. This clonotype originated in a man in his forties with multiple sclerosis. The CDR3 sequence is CASSPPGGSETQYF. In DNA, the CDR3 is TGCGCCAGCAGCCCGCCAGGGGGATCAGAGACCCAGTACTTC.